This is a list of T cell receptor beta chains from one sample in a study of blood T cell repertoires in COVID-19. Generated by immunoSEQ multiplex PCR, the TCRdb table keeps only in-frame clones and is missing some. This repertoire shows roughly 260,000 clones, 83% found once; its top ten account for approximately 3.8%. Material for sequencing was PBMCs or T cells enriched from blood (not recorded which). These receptors were collected from a woman in her thirties or forties who had been exposed to COVID-19. Both conserved end residues are part of each CDR3. The order of the fields is V gene, D gene, CDR3 length, clone size, J gene, CDR3 DNA, CDR3 protein. The D gene is left open where the match is weak. Rows may omit the clone size; those that give it use once, few, many or a size class.

>TRBV7-9|TRBD2|15|NA|TRBJ2-1
TGTGCCAGCAGCTTAGCCTTAGCGGGGCGTTCTGAGCAGTTCTTC
CASSLALAGRSEQFF
>TRBV5-1|NA|14|NA|TRBJ2-7
TGCGCCAGCAGCTTGGCCCAGGGTACCTACGAGCAGTACTTC
CASSLAQGTYEQYF
>TRBV11-3|TRBD1|13|NA|TRBJ1-1
TGTGCCAGCAGCTTTGGGACAGGGCTTGAAGCTTTCTTT
CASSFGTGLEAFF
>TRBV4-1|TRBD2|20|NA|TRBJ2-3
TGCGCCAGCAGCCAAGCCCAGCGGGGCCGACTAGCGGGGGGCACAGATACGCAGTATTTT
CASSQAQRGRLAGGTDTQYF
>TRBV6-2/TRBV6-3|TRBD2|17|NA|TRBJ2-3
TGTGCCAGCAGTTACGAGTGGGGGGGTACCCAGAAAGATACGCAGTATTTT
CASSYEWGGTQKDTQYF
>TRBV5-1|NA|15|NA|TRBJ1-5
TGCGCCAGCAGCTTGGAAGGCGGGGGCAATCAGCCCCAGCATTTT
CASSLEGGGNQPQHF
>TRBV27|NA|16|once|TRBJ1-5
TGTGCCAGCAGAGAGGGGGGGCTGGGGAGCAATCAGCCCCAGCATTTT
CASREGGLGSNQPQHF
>TRBV3-1/TRBV3-2|NA|13|NA|TRBJ1-2
TGTGCCAGCAGCCCACAGGTGGGTAATGGCTACACCTTC
CASSPQVGNGYTF
>TRBV6-5|NA|15|NA|TRBJ1-4
TGTGCCAGCAGTTCCCCCCGGGAGGGGGAGAGAAAACTGTTTTTT
CASSSPREGERKLFF
>TRBV5-1|TRBD1|15|NA|TRBJ1-1
TGCGCCAGCAGCTTCTTGACAGGGGGGAACACTGAAGCTTTCTTT
CASSFLTGGNTEAFF
>TRBV5-1|TRBD1|16|NA|TRBJ1-2
TGCGCCAGCAGCCCAGGGGGAAACGAGAACGACTATGGCTACACCTTC
CASSPGGNENDYGYTF
>TRBV19|NA|14|NA|TRBJ1-5
TGTGCCAGTAGTATTCAAGGGGACAATCAGCCCCAGCATTTT
CASSIQGDNQPQHF
>TRBV19|NA|14|NA|TRBJ1-2
TGTGCCAGTAGTATGACAGTACCCAACTATGGCTACACCTTC
CASSMTVPNYGYTF
>TRBV11-1|NA|15|NA|TRBJ1-3
TGTGCCAGCAATCCAACCGGGACAACTGGAAACACCATATATTTT
CASNPTGTTGNTIYF
>TRBV18|NA|15|NA|TRBJ2-2
TGTGCCAGCTCACCGACCCTAGGTGGGACCGGGGAGCTGTTTTTT
CASSPTLGGTGELFF
>TRBV11-2|TRBD1|14|NA|TRBJ1-1
TGTGCCAGCAGCCGGGACAGAACATACACTGAAGCTTTCTTT
CASSRDRTYTEAFF
>TRBV7-9|TRBD1|16|NA|TRBJ2-1
TGTGCCAGCAGCCCAGACAGGGGCCAATCCTACAATGAGCAGTTCTTC
CASSPDRGQSYNEQFF
>TRBV7-9|TRBD1|14|NA|TRBJ1-1
TGTGCCAGCAGCCCCCCTACAGGGGGGCCTGAAGCTTTCTTT
CASSPPTGGPEAFF
>TRBV7-6|NA|14|NA|TRBJ1-2
TGTGCCAGCAGCTTAGACAGCTCCCTGATGGGCTACACCTTC
CASSLDSSLMGYTF
>TRBV19|NA|15|NA|TRBJ2-5
TGTGCCAGTAGCACGGTTGAACTTGGAGGAGAGACCCAGTACTTC
CASSTVELGGETQYF
>TRBV11-2|TRBD2|17|NA|TRBJ2-3
TGTGCCAGCACCTTGACCCCCCTCACAACTAGCGCAGATACGCAGTATTTT
CASTLTPLTTSADTQYF
>TRBV19|NA|14|NA|TRBJ2-7
TGTGCCAGTAGTATTGGCGGGGTACACTACGAGCAGTACTTC
CASSIGGVHYEQYF
>TRBV4-3|NA|16|NA|TRBJ1-4
TGCGCCAGCAGCCAAGGGGACATTAAGACTAATGAAAAACTGTTTTTT
CASSQGDIKTNEKLFF
>TRBV19|NA|14|NA|TRBJ1-5
TGTGCCAGTAGTGCGAACAGGGTCAATCAGCCCCAGCATTTT
CASSANRVNQPQHF
>TRBV28|NA|17|NA|TRBJ1-6
TGTGCCAGCAGGGGGGGGGCAGGGAGCTCCTATAATTCACCCCTCCACTTT
CASRGGAGSSYNSPLHF
>TRBV25-1|NA|14|NA|TRBJ1-2
TGTGCCAGCAGTGGCGGACAGTCTAACTATGGCTACACCTTC
CASSGGQSNYGYTF
>TRBV5-1|TRBD2|14|NA|TRBJ2-2
TGCGCCAGCAGCTTGGTAGCGGGCACCGGGGAGCTGTTTTTT
CASSLVAGTGELFF
>TRBV7-2|NA|15|NA|TRBJ1-3
TGTGCCAGCAGCTTCGCGTGGAGCTCTGGAAACACCATATATTTT
CASSFAWSSGNTIYF
>TRBV18|TRBD2|15|NA|TRBJ2-3
TGTGCCAGCTCACCAAATTCGGGGGGGACAGATACGCAGTATTTT
CASSPNSGGTDTQYF
>TRBV19|NA|14|NA|TRBJ2-1
TGTGCCAGTAGTGTCAGGGATACCTACAATGAGCAGTTCTTC
CASSVRDTYNEQFF
>TRBV9|TRBD1|19|NA|TRBJ1-1
TGTGCCAGCAGCGTAGAGGTAGGGGGGACAGGGCGTTTCAGGACTGAAGCTTTCTTT
CASSVEVGGTGRFRTEAFF
>TRBV5-5|NA|16|NA|TRBJ1-1
TGTGCCAGCAGCTTGAGTGTACAGCCAATGAACACTGAAGCTTTCTTT
CASSLSVQPMNTEAFF
>TRBV7-8|NA|17|NA|TRBJ2-2
TGTGCCAGCAGCTTAGTCGGGCAGGGTCCGGTCACCGGGGAGCTGTTTTTT
CASSLVGQGPVTGELFF
>TRBV5-1|TRBD1|15|NA|TRBJ2-1
TGCGCCAGCAGGGGAGGACAGGGCAACTTCAATGAGCAGTTCTTC
CASRGGQGNFNEQFF
>TRBV6-5|NA|14|NA|TRBJ2-1
TGTGCCAGCTTTAGTGAGGTATACTACAATGAGCAGTTCTTC
CASFSEVYYNEQFF
>TRBV12-5|NA|13|NA|TRBJ1-2
TGTGCTAGTGGTTTGGTATCTCTACATGGCTACACCTTC
CASGLVSLHGYTF
>TRBV19|TRBD1|14|NA|TRBJ1-1
TGTGCCAGTAGTATACCGGGACAGGGCTCTGAAGCTTTCTTT
CASSIPGQGSEAFF
>TRBV27|NA|13|NA|TRBJ2-1
TGTGCCAGCAGTTTAAGGGAGGAGAGTGAGCAGTTCTTC
CASSLREESEQFF
>TRBV30|NA|13|few|TRBJ2-5
TGTGCCTGGAGACTGACAGGTCAAGAGACCCAGTACTTC
CAWRLTGQETQYF
>TRBV2|NA|13|NA|TRBJ1-2
TGTGCCAGCAGCCTCAGGGTTAACTATGGCTACACCTTC
CASSLRVNYGYTF
>TRBV6-2/TRBV6-3|TRBD1|15|NA|TRBJ1-3
TGTGCCAGCAGTGCATTGACAGGGCTCGGAAACACCATATATTTT
CASSALTGLGNTIYF
>TRBV3-1/TRBV3-2|NA|16|once|TRBJ1-3
TGTGCCAGCAGCCAAGATCAGGGAGGGGCTGGAAACACCATATATTTT
CASSQDQGGAGNTIYF